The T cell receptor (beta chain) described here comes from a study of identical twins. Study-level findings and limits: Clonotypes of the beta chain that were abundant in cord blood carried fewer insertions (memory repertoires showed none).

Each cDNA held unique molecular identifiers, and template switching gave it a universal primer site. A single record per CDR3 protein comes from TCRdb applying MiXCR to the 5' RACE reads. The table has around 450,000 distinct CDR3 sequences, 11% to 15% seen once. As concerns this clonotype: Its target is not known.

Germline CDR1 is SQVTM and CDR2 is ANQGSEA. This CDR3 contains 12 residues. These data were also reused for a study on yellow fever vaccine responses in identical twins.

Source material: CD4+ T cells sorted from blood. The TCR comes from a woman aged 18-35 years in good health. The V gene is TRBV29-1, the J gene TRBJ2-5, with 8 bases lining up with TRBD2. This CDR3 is CNVIAGRETQYF. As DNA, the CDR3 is TGCAACGTGATAGCGGGAAGAGAGACCCAGTACTTC.